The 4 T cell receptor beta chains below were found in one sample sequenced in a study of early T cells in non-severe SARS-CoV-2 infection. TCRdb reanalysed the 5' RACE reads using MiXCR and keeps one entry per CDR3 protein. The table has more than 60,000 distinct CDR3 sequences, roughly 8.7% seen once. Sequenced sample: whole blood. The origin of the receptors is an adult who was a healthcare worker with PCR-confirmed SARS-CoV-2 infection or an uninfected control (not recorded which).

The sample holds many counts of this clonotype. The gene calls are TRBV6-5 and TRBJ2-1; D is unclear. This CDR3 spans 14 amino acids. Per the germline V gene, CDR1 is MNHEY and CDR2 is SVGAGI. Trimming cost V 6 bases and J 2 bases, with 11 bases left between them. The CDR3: CASSPGPTYNEQFF. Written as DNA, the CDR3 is TGTGCCAGCAGCCCCGGGCCTACCTACAATGAGCAGTTCTTC.

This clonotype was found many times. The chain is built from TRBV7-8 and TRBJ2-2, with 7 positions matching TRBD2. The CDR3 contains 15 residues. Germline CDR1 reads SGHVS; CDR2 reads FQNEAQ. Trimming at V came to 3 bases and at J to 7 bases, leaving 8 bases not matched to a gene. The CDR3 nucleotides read TGTGCCAGCAGCTTCGTCGGCGGGAGAGTCGGGGAGCTGTTTTTT. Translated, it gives CASSFVGGRVGELFF.

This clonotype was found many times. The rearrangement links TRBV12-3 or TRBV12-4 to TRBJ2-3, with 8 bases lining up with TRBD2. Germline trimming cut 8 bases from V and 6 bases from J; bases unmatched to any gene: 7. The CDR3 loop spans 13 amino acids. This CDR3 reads CASGRTSRDTQYF. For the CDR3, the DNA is TGTGCCAGCGGACGGACTAGCCGGGATACGCAGTATTTT.

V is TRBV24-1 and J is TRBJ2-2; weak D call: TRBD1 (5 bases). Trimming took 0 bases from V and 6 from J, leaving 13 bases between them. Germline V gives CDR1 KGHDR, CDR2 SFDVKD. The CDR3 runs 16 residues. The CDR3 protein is CATSDLRSIGAGELFF. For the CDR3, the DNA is TGTGCCACCAGTGATTTGCGATCCATAGGGGCCGGGGAGCTGTTTTTT.